These 17 T cell receptor beta chains were all obtained from the same sample, sequenced in a study of cytotoxic CD8 clonotypes in ibrutinib-treated CLL (dated by TCRdb to the early 2020s). Libraries were constructed by the immunoSEQ multiplex PCR assay. Here the immuneACCESS table is served through TCRdb, limited to in-frame sequences with V and J called. Missing clones are a known gap in these copies; in checked studies unresolved V genes cover under half, and the rest lacks a known reason. The sample table contains tens of thousands of clones; only one count was recorded for about 82% of them. The top ten constitute around 5.4% of the sample. The sequencing used PBMCs, collected before ibrutinib treatment. The receptors were sampled from a human donor with chronic lymphocytic leukemia.

The genes are TRBV18 and TRBJ1-5, with TRBD1 as a possible D gene (5 bases). V was trimmed by 3 bases and J by 1 base, leaving 16 bases between them. This CDR3 has 17 amino acids. Germline V gives CDR1 KGHSH, CDR2 LQKENI. DNA for the CDR3: TGTGCCAGCTCACCCCCTGAAGGGGCAGTGAGCAATCAGCCCCAGCATTTT. Translation gives CASSPPEGAVSNQPQHF.

The chain links TRBV4-1 to TRBJ2-7; 7 positions agree with TRBD2. Germline CDR1 MGHRA, CDR2 YSYEKL. The length of the CDR3 is 15 residues. V lost 1 base and J lost 3; bases outside the gene matches: 6. The CDR3 loop reads CASSQGQGGVYEQYF. The CDR3 nucleotides read TGCGCCAGCAGCCAAGGCCAGGGAGGGGTCTACGAGCAGTACTTC.

The count of this clone is one. The chain links TRBV27 to TRBJ1-4; TRBD1 agrees at 7 bases. Trimming took 0 bases from V and 0 from J; bases not matched to a gene: 4. Per the germline V gene, CDR1 is MNHEY and CDR2 is SMNVEV (reference sequence). This CDR3 contains 17 residues. CDR3 sequence: CASSLSPDRATNEKLFF. The CDR3 region has the DNA TGTGCCAGCAGTTTATCGCCCGACAGGGCAACTAATGAAAAACTGTTTTTT.

This clone was observed a few times. The chain employs TRBV6-9 and TRBJ2-3; D possibly corresponds to TRBD1 (6 bases). There are 15 residues in the CDR3. Deletions cut 9 bases from V and 1 base from J, with 17 bases between. Germline CDR1 is MNHGY and CDR2 is SVAAGI. The CDR3 DNA sequence: TGTGCCAGGGCCCCCCGGGGACACGGCACAGATACGCAGTATTTT. It yields the protein CARAPRGHGTDTQYF.

The chain joins TRBV2 to TRBJ1-1, with TRBD1 as a possible D gene (6 bases). Germline V gene sequence: CDR1 SNHLY, CDR2 FYNNEI. This CDR3 spans 14 amino acids. Trimming left V 7 bases short and J 1 base short, with 13 bases between. This CDR3 is CASIETGKNTEAFF. In nucleotides, the CDR3 is TGTGCCAGCATTGAGACAGGCAAGAACACTGAAGCTTTCTTT.

This chain links TRBV19 with TRBJ1-1; D uncertain. This CDR3 contains 13 residues. The germline gives CDR1 LNHDA, CDR2 SQIVND (reference sequence). The V and J ends lost 3 bases and 9 bases respectively, with 14 bases between them. DNA for the CDR3: TGTGCCAGTAGTATTTCCGACCCTGATAAAGCTTTCTTT. The encoded protein is CASSISDPDKAFF.

The gene calls are TRBV25-1 and TRBJ2-5; no reliable D call. V was shortened by 2 bases and J by 3 bases, with 10 bases between the two germline ends. Germline CDR1 reads MGHDK; CDR2 reads SYGVNS. CDR3 length equals 14 residues. The CDR3 loop reads CASSEEAEKETQYF. The CDR3 DNA is TGTGCCAGCAGTGAAGAGGCGGAAAAAGAGACCCAGTACTTC. Full variable domain (outside the CDR3, taken from reference TRBV25-1 and TRBJ2-5): EADIYQTPRYLVIGTGKKITLECSQTMGHDKMYWYQQDPGMELHLIHYSYGVNSTEKGDLSSESTVSRIRTEHFPLTLESARPSHTSQYLCASSEEAEKETQYFGPGTRLLVL.

V is TRBV29-1 and J is TRBJ1-3; 7 bases line up with TRBD1. Germline V gene sequence: CDR1 SQVTM, CDR2 ANQGSEA. V lost 4 bases to trimming and J lost 2 bases; unmatched junction nucleotides: 14. This CDR3 spans 17 amino acids. Here the CDR3 DNA reads TGCAGCGTTGCCCCAGCAGGGGGTTCTCTCCCTGGAAACACCATATATTTT. Encoded protein: CSVAPAGGSLPGNTIYF.

V usage is TRBV7-8 and J usage is TRBJ2-3; a possible D gene is TRBD1 (7 bases). V lost 1 base to trimming and J lost 6 bases, with 17 bases between them. From germline, CDR1 is SGHVS and CDR2 FQNEAQ. There are 16 residues in the CDR3. The CDR3 sequence is CASSLGRGRLVDTQYF. In nucleotides, the CDR3 is TGTGCCAGCAGCTTAGGGAGGGGGCGCCTCGTTGATACGCAGTATTTT.

This clone was observed once. CDR3 protein: CASSFNPPGVGGEQFF. The CDR3 nucleotides are TGTGCCAGCAGCTTCAACCCTCCAGGAGTGGGGGGTGAGCAGTTCTTC. V and J are TRBV7-3 and TRBJ2-1; a possible D gene is TRBD2 (6 bases). Germline V gene sequence: CDR1 SGHTA, CDR2 FQGTGA. V dropped 3 bases and J dropped 9 bases, with 21 bases sitting between them. This CDR3 region has 16 residues.

CDR3 amino acids: CSVPLAGYNEQFF. CDR3 in DNA: TGCAGCGTTCCACTAGCGGGTTACAATGAGCAGTTCTTC. The chain couples TRBV29-1 to TRBJ2-1; 9 bases match TRBD2. Germline CDR1 is SQVTM and CDR2 is ANQGSEA. V lost 5 bases, J lost 4 bases, and 3 bases stayed unmatched. The CDR3 totals 13 residues.

A few counts support this clone. The chain uses TRBV11-2 and TRBJ2-7; D not resolved. Germline V lookup: CDR1 SGHAT, CDR2 FQNNGV. The CDR3 has 15 residues. Trimming took off 2 bases at V and 6 bases at J, with 17 bases between the two ends. Written as DNA, the CDR3 is TGTGCCAGCAGCTTAATACCATCAGGTTATAGCGAGCAGTACTTC. Encoded protein: CASSLIPSGYSEQYF.

This clone has only a few counts. The chain recombines TRBV19 with TRBJ2-3; 10 nucleotides line up with TRBD2. Germline values: CDR1 LNHDA, CDR2 SQIVND (reference sequence). CDR3 length: 16 amino acids. J lost 4 bases, V lost 6 bases, and 10 bases had no gene match. In nucleotides, the CDR3 is TGTGCCAGTAGGGGGCTTGGGCTAGCGGGAGCAGATACGCAGTATTTT. Amino acid sequence: CASRGLGLAGADTQYF.

The chain couples TRBV4-1 to TRBJ2-1, with 7 bases fitting TRBD1. Germline V gene lookup returns CDR1 MGHRA and CDR2 YSYEKL. The CDR3 spans 17 residues. J lost 0 bases, V lost 4 bases, and 9 bases had no gene match. The CDR3 nucleotides are TGCGCCAGCAGCCGCTATACAGGGGACAGCTCCTACAATGAGCAGTTCTTC. This encodes CASSRYTGDSSYNEQFF.

The chain uses TRBV27 and TRBJ1-2; D remains unclear. In germline, CDR1 is MNHEY, CDR2 SMNVEV (reference sequence). V lost 0 bases and J 6 bases, leaving 8 bases between the germline ends. This CDR3 comprises 13 residues. Here the CDR3 reads CASSLSDTHGYTF. The CDR3 nucleotides are TGTGCCAGCAGTTTATCTGACACTCATGGCTACACCTTC.

Regarding this clone: Other nucleotide sequences from this sample produce the same CDR3. V and J are TRBV6-5 and TRBJ1-1; D is uncertain. Germline CDR1 MNHEY, CDR2 SVGAGI. The CDR3 spans 12 residues. V gave up 4 bases and J gave up 4 bases, with 7 bases separating them. The CDR3 DNA reads as TGTGCCAGCAGTTCGGTAGGCACTGAAGCTTTCTTT. Encoded protein: CASSSVGTEAFF.

This chain links TRBV19 with TRBJ1-1; D remains ambiguous. Germline CDR1 is LNHDA and CDR2 is SQIVND (reference sequence). The CDR3 covers 19 residues. V was trimmed by 3 bases and J by 0 bases, leaving 23 bases between them. This chain's CDR3 is CASSIRITGLVSMNTEAFF. The CDR3 coding sequence is TGTGCCAGTAGTATTCGGATTACCGGGCTCGTCTCCATGAACACTGAAGCTTTCTTT. Full variable domain (missing parts from reference TRBV19 and TRBJ1-1): DGGITQSPKYLFRKEGQNVTLSCEQNLNHDAMYWYRQDPGQGLRLIYYSQIVNDFQKGDIAEGYSVSREKKESFPLTVTSAQKNPTAFYLCASSIRITGLVSMNTEAFFGQGTRLTVV.